Shown below are 11 T cell receptor beta chains from a single sample sequenced in a study of shared clonotypes between healthy human individuals (dated by TCRdb to the early 2020s). The library was built by means of the immunoSEQ multiplex PCR assay. The clones in this table, taken by TCRdb from immuneACCESS, are in-frame only. Not every clone is retained; where verified, under half of the shortfall comes from an unresolved V gene, and the cause of the rest is unknown. A total of under 2.5 million clones appear in this sample, about nine tenths of them only once. The top ten clones comprise around 0.35% of the sample. The sample comprised naive CD4+ T cells from PBMCs. The cell subset or site label for this specimen denotes: CD45RA+ positively selected. All receptors derive from a young man in good health. Some clones in this sample may be carry-over from other donors' samples.

A note on this clone: Other DNA sequences in the sample encode the same CDR3. This chain connects TRBV6-6 to TRBJ2-5, with a weak D call TRBD1 (6 bases). V gave up 2 bases and J gave up 4 bases, with 8 bases separating them. Germline CDR1 reads MNHNY; CDR2 reads SVGAGI (reference sequence). The CDR3 covers 13 residues. The CDR3 DNA sequence: TGTGCCAGCAGTTACGTCAGGGGAGAGACCCAGTACTTC. This sequence encodes CASSYVRGETQYF.

V usage is TRBV5-6 and J usage is TRBJ2-5, with D uncertain. Trimming took 1 base from V and 5 from J, leaving 18 bases between them. Germline values: CDR1 SGHDT, CDR2 YYEEEE. CDR3 length: 16 amino acids. CDR3 DNA: TGTGCCAGCAGCTTGCCTGGAGCTAGAATGGGCGAGACCCAGTACTTC. Protein: CASSLPGARMGETQYF.

This clone appeared a single time. The chain recombines TRBV7-2 with TRBJ2-7, with D perhaps matching TRBD1 (5 bases). Trimming removed 5 bases from V and 1 base from J, with 12 bases in between. The CDR3 consists of 14 residues. CDR1 and CDR2 from the germline V gene are SGHTA and FQGNSA. DNA for the CDR3: TGTGCCAGCAGCCGACGGACATATTCCTACGAGCAGTACTTC. Residues: CASSRRTYSYEQYF.

The chain uses TRBV18 and TRBJ1-1; D possibly corresponds to TRBD1 (6 bases). Germline V gene lookup returns CDR1 KGHSH and CDR2 LQKENI. The CDR3 covers 16 residues. The germline V and J ends were trimmed by 1 base and 7 bases, with 19 bases remaining between them. The CDR3, as DNA: TGTGCCAGCTCACCACAGGCCGACAGGCCCTGGGGTGAAGCTTTCTTT. Translation: CASSPQADRPWGEAFF.

In DNA, the CDR3 is TGTGCCAGCACGAACGACCGCACAGATACGCAGTATTTT. This codes for CASTNDRTDTQYF. The J gene is TRBJ2-3, the V gene TRBV2; D gene ambiguous. Germline-derived CDR1 and CDR2 are SNHLY and FYNNEI. Trimming left V 7 bases short and J 1 base short, with 9 bases between. The CDR3 length is 13 residues.

The chain combines TRBV4-3 with TRBJ2-7, with 7 nucleotides matching TRBD1. Trimming cost V 2 bases and J 2 bases; bases outside gene matches: 6. This CDR3 is 15 amino acids long. CDR1 is LGHNA, CDR2 YSLEER, per germline. CDR3 nucleotide sequence: TGCGCCAGCAGCCAATCCGGGACAGCCGCCTACGAGCAGTACTTC. Translated: CASSQSGTAAYEQYF.

The J gene is TRBJ2-7, the V gene TRBV2; TRBD1 is a possible D gene (6 bases). The CDR3 has 11 residues. V was shortened by 10 bases and J by 6 bases, with 13 bases between the two germline ends. Germline CDR1 SNHLY, CDR2 FYNNEI. CDR3 DNA: TGTGCCATCACCAGGGGCGGCGAGCAGTACTTC. Protein sequence: CAITRGGEQYF. The whole variable domain, filled in from reference TRBV2 and TRBJ2-7, reads EPEVTQTPSHQVTQMGQEVILRCVPISNHLYFYWYRQILGQKVEFLVSFYNNEISEKSEIFDDQFSVERPDGSNFTLKIRSTKLEDSAMYFCAITRGGEQYFGPGTRLTVT.

The chain uses TRBV19 and TRBJ1-2; 7 positions match TRBD1. The CDR3 consists of 15 residues. Germline V gene sequence: CDR1 LNHDA, CDR2 SQIVND (reference sequence). J lost 7 bases, V lost 2 bases, and 10 bases had no gene match. The chain's CDR3 is CASSILRDSLGGYTF. Written as DNA, the CDR3 is TGTGCCAGTAGTATACTGAGGGACAGCTTAGGTGGCTACACCTTC.

This chain links TRBV10-2 with TRBJ2-1; a weak D match, TRBD2 (6 bases). V was trimmed by 0 bases and J by 2 bases, leaving 11 bases between them. The germline V gene encodes CDR1 WSHSY and CDR2 SAAADI. This CDR3 is built from 16 residues. The CDR3 nucleotides read TGCGCCAGCAGTGAGTCGGTACTAGCCCCCTACAATGAGCAGTTCTTC. Translating gives CASSESVLAPYNEQFF.

The chain combines TRBV5-1 with TRBJ2-7; TRBD1 or TRBD2 may be the D gene (6 bases each). This CDR3 is 15 amino acids long. The germline V gene has CDR1 SGHRS and CDR2 YFSETQ. V was cut by 2 bases and J by 0 bases, with 12 bases left in between. Here the CDR3 DNA reads TGCGCCAGCAGCTTCGGGGGCACGGACTCCTACGAGCAGTACTTC. It yields the protein CASSFGGTDSYEQYF.

Note on this clone: At the DNA level, this CDR3 is encoded by other sequences in the same sample as well. This chain's CDR3 is CASSGTGRPYEQYF. The CDR3 region has the DNA TGTGCCAGCAGCGGGACAGGAAGACCCTACGAGCAGTACTTC. This rearrangement joins TRBV2 to TRBJ2-7; the match to TRBD1 covers 8 bases. V trimming: 6 bases; J trimming: 2 bases; junction bases outside the gene matches: 6. Germline V gene sequence: CDR1 SNHLY, CDR2 FYNNEI. The CDR3 covers 14 residues.